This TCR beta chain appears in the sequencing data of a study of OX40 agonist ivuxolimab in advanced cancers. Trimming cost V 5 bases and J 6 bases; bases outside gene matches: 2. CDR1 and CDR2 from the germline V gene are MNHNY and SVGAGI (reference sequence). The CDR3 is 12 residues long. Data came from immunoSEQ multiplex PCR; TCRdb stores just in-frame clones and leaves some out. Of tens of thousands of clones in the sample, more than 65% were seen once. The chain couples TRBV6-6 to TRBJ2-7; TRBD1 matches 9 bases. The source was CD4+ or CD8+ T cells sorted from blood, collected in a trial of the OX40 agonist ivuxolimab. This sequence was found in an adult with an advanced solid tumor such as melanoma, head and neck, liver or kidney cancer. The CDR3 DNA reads TGTGCCAGCAGTGAGACAGGGGGCGAGCAGTACTTC. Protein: CASSETGGEQYF.